What follows describes a single T cell receptor beta chain. The table lists this clonotype with many counts. No antigen is known for it. Per-nucleotide qualities are absent, and no much larger clonotype sits a single base away. This specimen belongs to a study of T cells in Graves' hyperthyroidism and ophthalmopathy (dated by TCRdb to between 2017 and 2020). As for the study more broadly: Peripheral blood was collected at initial diagnosis, before any treatment. Whether ophthalmopathy could be predicted prospectively was tested in an independent validation cohort made up of 18 to 20 hyperthyroidism patients plus 17 patients who later progressed to ophthalmopathy. Once sampling was done, hyperthyroidism patients were given methimazole at a starting dose of 30 mg daily, whereas ophthalmopathy patients were given high-dose intravenous methylprednisolone. Thyroid tissue and blood T-cell repertoires from six Graves' hyperthyroidism patients were also compared in the study. The paper describes TCR Vbeta CDR3 sequencing of about 140 peripheral blood samples, made up of some 40 ophthalmopathy patients, 70 to 75 hyperthyroidism patients and 17 progressor patients. For training and testing, the 100 patients in the discovery cohort were randomly divided in a 7:3 ratio. To identify distinguishing TCR V-J signatures, a discovery cohort of roughly 100 patients was used, comprising approximately 40 with Graves' ophthalmopathy and 57 with stable Graves' hyperthyroidism.

In the ophthalmopathy patients, disease was moderately to severely active, with a Clinical Activity Score of 3 or more, a NOSPECS grade of 4 or more, and a duration of less than 3 months. Exclusion was applied to patients with uncontrolled infections, other autoimmune diseases, pregnancy or lactation. Clinical symptoms, serum thyroxine and TRAb, thyroid ultrasound, and orbital computed tomography formed the basis for the diagnoses. PBMCs were isolated from 8 to 10 ml of fresh peripheral blood by Ficoll-Paque density gradient centrifugation. Total RNA was extracted using Trizol reagent, and RNA quality was assessed on an Agilent 2100 Bioanalyzer. TCR beta CDR3 regions were amplified from RNA transcripts. The TCR CDR3 was subjected to a first round of RT-PCR using the HTBI primer set and the Qiagen OneStep RT-PCR kit. Libraries were constructed in a second round of multiplex PCR, after which size selection and purification were performed. The libraries were sequenced on an Illumina HiSeq2000 using paired-end 100 bp reads. In the authors' own workflow: SOAPnuke was used to process the raw data, with reads discarded if the reads contained adapters or uncalled bases, had a mean Phred below 15, or lacked an exact constant-primer or identifier match. High-quality paired reads were merged with COPE v1.2.5, and unique nucleotide sequences were defined as clonotypes. MiTCR v1.1 was used to align the clonotypes against IMGT TRBV, TRBD and TRBJ reference segments. The analysis included only V-J combinations with a frequency above 0.0001, which together covered roughly 99% of the repertoires. The TCS score was defined as F50 (clonal expansion) divided by E x V (chaos), with BLOSUM62-based TCRdist calculated between CDR3 peptides within each V-J. Welch's t-statistics and random forest reduced roughly 530 V-J features to roughly 13, which were used in a naive Bayes classifier (R e1071). The public reads were reanalyzed by TCRdb: fastp trimming at Q25, MiXCR alignment, in-frame beta chains only. Identical CDR3 protein sequences are pooled into one entry, listed with their most common genes and DNA. The V and J calls here are based on TCRdb, not the publication. This sample comprises roughly 650,000 distinct CDR3 sequences, 16% of them detected only once. Together, the top ten hold around 3.3% of the sample.

Sequences GTSNPN (CDR1) and SVGIG (CDR2) are obtained from the germline V gene (reference sequence). The CDR3 covers 14 residues, taking in both the cysteine and the phenylalanine. Left in the record is the CDR3 DNA by itself, 42 bases read in frame from the first base. The V end loses 4 bases and the J end loses 2 bases, and a stretch of 14 bases separates them. What the research found in general, with its limitations: Ophthalmopathy was separated from stable hyperthyroidism by a 13 V-J signature model, with over 85% sensitivity and around 81% specificity obtained in cross-validation and 80%/75% obtained in testing. In validation, the model predicted progression to ophthalmopathy with approximately 69% sensitivity and about 73% specificity, a median of about 6.7 months before onset. No statistical method was used to set the sample size in advance, and investigators knew the group allocation. Most expanded thyroid clonotypes (frequency above 0.001) were also detected in blood, a finding suggesting that blood repertoires may reflect thyroid immune responses.

This receptor was obtained from a woman aged 40-49 years with Graves' ophthalmopathy. The V and J genes are TRBV30 and TRBJ1-2, with the D gene not confidently named. The sequenced sample consisted of blood. The CDR3 is CAWKRETPNYGYTF. Here is the DNA: TGTGCCTGGAAGCGAGAGACCCCCAACTATGGCTACACCTTC.